The rows below give T cell receptor beta chains drawn from one sample of a study of blood T cell repertoires in COVID-19. TCRdb keeps only in-frame clones here, not all; method: immunoSEQ multiplex PCR. The sample includes some 200,000 clones, 65% to 90% seen only once; the top ten take nearly 4.5%. Input material: peripheral blood. The source is a middle-aged man with acute or convalescent COVID-19. Both conserved end residues are part of each CDR3. A D gene is named only where the DNA matches it firmly. For some rows the clone size is stated as once, few or many, or as a class when expanded; others skip it.

v_gene	j_gene	abundance	d_gene	CDR3aa	CDR3nt
TRBV7-9	TRBJ1-2	.	.	CASSFAGSGYTF	TGTGCCAGCAGCTTCGCCGGGTCCGGCTACACCTTC
TRBV7-6	TRBJ1-4	.	.	CASSLAFGEKLFF	TGTGCCAGCAGCTTAGCCTTCGGTGAAAAACTGTTTTTT
TRBV5-4	TRBJ2-7	.	TRBD1	CASSSAPGQGTSRYEQYF	TGTGCCAGCAGCTCCGCCCCGGGACAGGGCACCTCACGCTACGAGCAGTACTTC
TRBV19	TRBJ2-7	.	.	CASSITGQSTYEQYF	TGTGCCAGTAGTATAACAGGGCAAAGCACCTACGAGCAGTACTTC
TRBV2	TRBJ1-4	.	.	CASSVGAGEKLFF	TGTGCCAGCAGTGTGGGGGCTGGGGAAAAACTGTTTTTT
TRBV27	TRBJ2-5	.	TRBD1	CASSRTGTGETQYF	TGTGCCAGCAGTCGGACAGGGACAGGGGAGACCCAGTACTTC
TRBV9	TRBJ1-1	.	.	CASSPFPGQEAFF	TGTGCCAGCAGCCCCTTTCCTGGACAGGAAGCTTTCTTT
TRBV27	TRBJ1-5	.	TRBD1	CASSRWTGRGNQPQHF	TGTGCCAGCAGTCGTTGGACAGGGCGTGGGAATCAGCCCCAGCATTTT
TRBV7-9	TRBJ1-2	.	.	CASTRAEGSYGYTF	TGTGCCAGCACCCGGGCGGAGGGCAGCTATGGCTACACCTTC
TRBV5-4	TRBJ1-1	.	TRBD1	CASSLDRGHNMNTEAFF	TGTGCCAGCAGCCTGGACAGGGGGCATAACATGAACACTGAAGCTTTCTTT
TRBV30	TRBJ1-3	.	TRBD1	CAWRPPGGSNTIYF	TGTGCCTGGAGACCCCCAGGGGGCTCGAACACCATATATTTT
TRBV6-6	TRBJ1-2	.	.	CASLARSGFHGGYTF	TGTGCCAGTCTCGCCCGGAGCGGGTTTCACGGTGGCTACACCTTC
TRBV19	TRBJ1-2	.	.	CASSISPRFNYGYTF	TGTGCCAGTAGTATATCACCCAGGTTCAACTATGGCTACACCTTC
TRBV27	TRBJ2-3	.	.	CASSLRGVFRTDTQYF	TGTGCCAGCAGCCTCCGGGGAGTGTTCCGCACAGATACGCAGTATTTT
TRBV11-3	TRBJ2-7	.	.	CASSSQGRSYEQYF	TGTGCCAGCAGCTCCCAGGGTCGCTCCTACGAGCAGTACTTC
TRBV5-4	TRBJ2-7	.	.	CASSLGGENEQYF	TGTGCCAGCAGCTTGGGGGGCGAAAACGAGCAGTACTTC
TRBV6-1	TRBJ1-2	.	TRBD1	CASSDPPPTGLKPYGYTF	TGTGCCAGCAGTGACCCCCCTCCGACAGGGTTAAAACCCTATGGCTACACCTTC
TRBV13	TRBJ1-2	.	.	CASSIQDGGHTF	TGTGCCAGCAGCATCCAAGACGGAGGCCACACCTTC
TRBV10-1	TRBJ2-1	.	TRBD2	CASSGYGTSGGKAYNEQFF	TGCGCCAGCAGTGGTTATGGGACTAGCGGGGGTAAGGCCTACAATGAGCAGTTCTTC
TRBV7-2	TRBJ1-1	.	.	CASSLGQGLKAFF	TGTGCCAGCAGCCTCGGTCAGGGGCTTAAAGCTTTCTTT
TRBV19	TRBJ1-2	.	TRBD1	CASSIWGQGPSNYGYTF	TGTGCCAGTAGTATTTGGGGACAGGGACCCTCTAACTATGGCTACACCTTC
TRBV6-1	TRBJ1-5	.	.	CASSEVGSLYSNQPQHF	TGTGCCAGCAGTGAAGTGGGCAGCCTTTATAGCAATCAGCCCCAGCATTTT
TRBV3-1/TRBV3-2	TRBJ1-1	few	.	CASSQVRNTEAFF	TGTGCCAGCAGCCAAGTTAGGAACACTGAAGCTTTCTTT
TRBV25-1	TRBJ1-2	.	TRBD1	CASSTPGTGTHYGYTF	TGTGCCAGCAGCACTCCCGGGACAGGGACCCACTATGGCTACACCTTC
TRBV28	TRBJ2-7	.	.	CATSPGQYF	TGTGCCACCTCTCCCGGGCAGTACTTC
TRBV5-1	TRBJ1-3	.	.	CASSLAPYSGNTIYF	TGCGCCAGCAGCTTGGCTCCTTACTCTGGAAACACCATATATTTT
TRBV3-1/TRBV3-2	TRBJ2-3	.	.	CASSQTHGVTDTQYF	TGTGCCAGCAGCCAGACACACGGTGTCACAGATACGCAGTATTTT
TRBV6-5	TRBJ1-1	.	.	CAGLLSPNTEAFF	TGTGCCGGGCTGTTGTCACCGAACACTGAAGCTTTCTTT
TRBV3-1/TRBV3-2	TRBJ1-1	.	.	CASSQGAGWDTEAFF	TGTGCCAGCAGCCAAGGTGCAGGGTGGGACACTGAAGCTTTCTTT
TRBV7-2	TRBJ1-2	.	TRBD1	CASSLVGQGKSSGYTF	TGTGCCAGCAGCTTAGTGGGACAGGGAAAAAGCAGTGGCTACACCTTC